This T cell receptor beta chain was sequenced in a study of blood T cell repertoires in COVID-19. About the study: Sample material is recorded as cDNA or gDNA derived from T cells, B-cell-depleted T cells, or PBMCs.

Those enrolled, adults aged roughly 18 to 90 years, came from 20 to 25 US areas. The study assigned cohorts using participant-reported clinical history. This CDR3 has 17 amino acids. J was trimmed by 0 bases and V by 7 bases; bases with no gene match: 10. The germline V gene has CDR1 LNHDA and CDR2 SQIVND (reference sequence). Authors' data handling: Reference gene primer amplification in the assay estimated nucleated cell counts. The table came from immunoSEQ multiplex PCR; TCRdb's copy has only in-frame clones and leaves some out. V and J calls and clone size are those listed in that table; D and trimming were worked out from the DNA. This table has fewer than 600,000 clones, roughly 90% appearing once.

The TCR originated in a woman aged 40 to 49 who had recovered from COVID-19. This chain connects TRBV19 to TRBJ1-1; the match to TRBD1 covers 11 bases. The sequenced sample consisted of PBMCs or T cells enriched from blood (not recorded which). CDR3 DNA: TGTGCCAGTACCCCCCTCCGGACAGGGGGCCTGAACACTGAAGCTTTCTTT. It codes for CASTPLRTGGLNTEAFF.